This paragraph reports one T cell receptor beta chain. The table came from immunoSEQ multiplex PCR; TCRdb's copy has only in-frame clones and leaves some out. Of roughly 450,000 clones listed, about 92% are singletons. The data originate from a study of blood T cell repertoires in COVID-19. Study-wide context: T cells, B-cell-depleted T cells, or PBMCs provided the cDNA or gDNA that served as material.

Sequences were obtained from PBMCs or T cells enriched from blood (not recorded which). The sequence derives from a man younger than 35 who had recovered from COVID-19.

CDR3 nucleotide sequence: TGCGCCAGCAGCGTGACAGGGGGAGATCAGCCCCAGCATTTT. Translating gives CASSVTGGDQPQHF. The genes are TRBV5-1 and TRBJ1-5; 9 nucleotides line up with TRBD1. Germline V lookup: CDR1 SGHRS, CDR2 YFSETQ. The CDR3 is 14 amino acids. V shed 4 bases and J 5 bases; nucleotides not matched to a gene: 4.